This passage covers 9 T cell receptor beta chains from one sample sequenced in a study of blood T cells in healthy people across ages (dated by TCRdb to about 2015). The method was 5' RACE. The instrument given in TCRdb is Illumina HiSeq 2500. A second PCR of roughly 7 to 11 cycles was performed with a sample-barcoded 5' primer and a J-beta primer mix. TCRdb passed the public sequencing reads through fastp at Q25 and MiXCR, retaining productive beta sequences. Records with the same CDR3 protein are collapsed into one entry carrying the most frequent genes and DNA. The sample includes some 900,000 distinct CDR3 sequences, with more than 25% observed a single time. Of the sample, roughly 17% is held by the ten largest clones. Sequenced material: blood. All receptors come from an elderly woman in good health.

This chain links TRBV19 with TRBJ2-3; a possible D gene is TRBD2 (6 bases). V dropped 5 bases and J dropped 5 bases, with 14 bases sitting between them. This CDR3 comprises 14 residues. Germline V CDR1 and CDR2: LNHDA, SQIVND (reference sequence). CDR3 in amino acids: CASSDGGWEDTQYF. DNA of the CDR3: TGTGCCAGTAGTGACGGAGGGTGGGAAGATACGCAGTATTTT.

CDR3 loop: CASTRPGVETQYF. The CDR3 nucleotides read TGTGCCAGTACCAGACCAGGGGTGGAGACCCAGTACTTC. V usage is TRBV19 and J usage is TRBJ2-5; TRBD1 is a possible D gene (6 bases). The CDR3 consists of 13 residues. V was pared by 7 bases and J by 5 bases, with 14 bases between. Germline V gene lookup returns CDR1 LNHDA and CDR2 SQIVND (reference sequence).

This clonotype has a handful of counts. The chain recombines TRBV19 with TRBJ2-3; 9 nucleotides line up with TRBD1. V gave up 11 bases and J gave up 5 bases; unmatched junction bases: 5. CDR1 and CDR2 (germline): LNHDA, SQIVND (reference sequence). The CDR3 consists of 12 residues. In nucleotides, the CDR3 is TGTGCCGTACAGGGGGCGGAAGATACGCAGTATTTT. This gives the protein CAVQGAEDTQYF.

This clonotype was seen ten or more times. The rearrangement links TRBV7-9 to TRBJ2-5, with 7 bases lining up with TRBD1. V lost 5 bases, J lost 5 bases, and 11 bases stayed unmatched. The CDR3 covers 15 residues. CDR1 is SEHNR and CDR2 is FQNEAQ in the germline V gene (reference sequence). DNA of the CDR3: TGTGCCAGCAGCCCCCGGACAGGTTCAGGCGAGACCCAGTACTTC. It specifies CASSPRTGSGETQYF.

This chain links TRBV11-2 with TRBJ2-7; weak D call: TRBD2 (5 bases). Germline values: CDR1 SGHAT, CDR2 FQNNGV. Trimming stripped 1 base from V and 7 bases from J, with 11 bases between. The CDR3 contains 13 residues. The CDR3: CASSLGRLREQYF. CDR3 DNA sequence: TGTGCCAGCAGCTTAGGGAGGCTGCGGGAGCAGTACTTC.

Comment on this clonotype: The CDR3 ends on some other residue instead of the conserved phenylalanine or tryptophan, so this is likely a read error. As DNA, the CDR3 is TGCGCCAGCAGAAGGGACTCTTACAATGAGCAGTTCCTC. Protein sequence: CASRRDSYNEQFL. The rearrangement joins TRBV5-1 to TRBJ2-1, with a weak D call TRBD2 (6 bases). CDR1 SGHRS and CDR2 YFSETQ come from the germline V gene. Trimming took off 5 bases at V and 4 bases at J, with 10 bases between the two ends. CDR3 length: 13 amino acids.

The chain links TRBV25-1 to TRBJ1-5; TRBD1 agrees at 10 bases. The ends lost 4 bases at V and 2 bases at J; junction bases unmatched: 5. This CDR3 region has 16 residues. The germline V gene encodes CDR1 MGHDK and CDR2 SYGVNS. For the CDR3, the DNA is TGTGCCAGCAGTGGAAGACAGGGGGCGGGCAATCAGCCCCAGCATTTT. It encodes CASSGRQGAGNQPQHF.

Remarks on this clonotype: The junction departs from the called germline gene at one end, perhaps through a read error. This chain joins TRBV6-2 or TRBV6-3 and TRBJ1-3; D unresolved. Germline V gene lookup returns CDR1 MNHEY and CDR2 SVGEGT. This CDR3 comprises 18 residues. The DNA of the CDR3 is TGTGCCAGCAGTTACTCGAAAGCGGAAGCTCTCTCTGGAAACACCGTATATTTT. Its protein is CASSYSKAEALSGNTVYF.

In this sample, this clonotype turned up many times. This sequence joins TRBV6-6 and TRBJ2-6; D uncertain. This CDR3 has 13 residues. Germline V lookup: CDR1 MNHNY, CDR2 SVGAGI (reference sequence). The V and J ends lost 10 bases and 0 bases respectively, with 7 bases between them. CDR3 in DNA: TGTGCCATCTCTCCCTCTGGGGCCAACGTCCTGACTTTC. The encoded protein is CAISPSGANVLTF.